The clone carrying this T cell receptor (beta chain) was recorded many times. The antigen remains undetermined. The data were taken from a study of T cells after yellow fever vaccination. Study-wide results and limits: Only a small proportion of the clonotypes turned up in both the CD4 and the CD8 compartments, likely arising from convergent recombination.

Germline V gene lookup returns CDR1 MNHEY and CDR2 SMNVEV (reference sequence). The CDR3 totals 15 residues. V was cut by 6 bases and J by 0 bases, with 12 bases left in between. 5'RACE template switching generated TCR cDNA, adding a universal primer site and UMIs. A single record per CDR3 protein comes from TCRdb applying MiXCR to the 5' RACE reads. Altogether a few hundred thousand distinct CDR3 sequences are present, roughly 3.7% being singletons, with the ten largest covering around 19%. The TCR originated in a man between 18 and 35 years old who received the YFV17D yellow fever vaccine. The sequencing used PBMCs, collected 15 days after the yellow fever booster vaccination. J is TRBJ1-5 and V is TRBV27; D is perhaps TRBD1 (5 bases). CDR3 in DNA: TGTGCCAGCAGCCCTACAGGTAATAGCAATCAGCCCCAGCATTTT. Amino acids: CASSPTGNSNQPQHF.